This TCR beta chain was sequenced for a study of T cell responses to AZD1222 COVID-19 vaccine. In the case of this clone: Its antigen is currently unknown.

The method was immunoSEQ multiplex PCR; TCRdb's version includes in-frame clones alone and lacks a portion of them. The sample holds roughly 46,000 clones, 88% seen once. Study results and caveats: After the peak T cell response, and only then, were repertoires sampled. Among the donors, most were white British and more were female, and clonal diversity was possibly underestimated. Seropositive status at baseline applied to only six AZD1222 recipients. Reportedly, nearly half the spike-specific TCRs target unmutated variant regions.

The sequence was collected from an adult who received the AZD1222 COVID-19 vaccine. Sequenced material: peripheral blood, taken 28 days after the second AZD1222 dose.

DNA of the CDR3: TGTGCCAGCTCACCACAACAGATAGTCAGCTCTGGGGCCAACGTCCTGACTTTC. The encoded protein is CASSPQQIVSSGANVLTF. The chain links TRBV18 to TRBJ2-6; D is uncertain. The length of the CDR3 is 18 residues. V lost 1 base, J lost 0 bases, and 13 bases lay in between. CDR1 and CDR2 from the germline V gene are KGHSH and LQKENI.